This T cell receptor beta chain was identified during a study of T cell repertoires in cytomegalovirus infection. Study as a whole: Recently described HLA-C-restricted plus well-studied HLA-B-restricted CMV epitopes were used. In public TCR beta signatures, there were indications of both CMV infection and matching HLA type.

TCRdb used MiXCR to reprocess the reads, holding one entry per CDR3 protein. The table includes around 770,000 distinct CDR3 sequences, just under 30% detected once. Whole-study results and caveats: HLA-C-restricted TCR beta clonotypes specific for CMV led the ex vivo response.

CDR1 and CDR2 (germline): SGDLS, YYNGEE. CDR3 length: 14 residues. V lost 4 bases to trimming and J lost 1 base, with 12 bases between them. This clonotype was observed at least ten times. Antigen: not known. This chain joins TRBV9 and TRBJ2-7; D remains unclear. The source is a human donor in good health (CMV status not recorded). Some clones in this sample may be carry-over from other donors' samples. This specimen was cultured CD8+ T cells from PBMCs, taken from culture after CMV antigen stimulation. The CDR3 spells CASSPGSDSYEQYV. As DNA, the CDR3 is TGTGCCAGCAGCCCGGGTAGTGATTCCTACGAGCAGTACGTC.